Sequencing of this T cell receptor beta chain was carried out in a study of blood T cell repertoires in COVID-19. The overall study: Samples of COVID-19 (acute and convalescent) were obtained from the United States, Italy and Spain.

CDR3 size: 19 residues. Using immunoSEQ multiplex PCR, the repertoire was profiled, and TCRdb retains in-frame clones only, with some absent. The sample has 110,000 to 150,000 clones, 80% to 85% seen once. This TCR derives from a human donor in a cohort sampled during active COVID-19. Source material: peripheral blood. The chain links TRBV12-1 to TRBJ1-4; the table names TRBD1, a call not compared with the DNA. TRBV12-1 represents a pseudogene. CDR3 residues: CASSSGKQGAYRVGEKLFF. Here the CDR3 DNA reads TGTGCCAGCAGCTCCGGAAAACAGGGGGCGTATAGGGTGGGTGAAAAACTGTTTTTT.